These 4 T cell receptor beta chains originate from one sample sequenced in a study of cytomegalovirus exposure and HLA in healthy donors. This PCR relied on a set of 60 Vbeta primers and 13 Jbeta primers. Assay used: immunoSEQ multiplex PCR; TCRdb lists only in-frame clones, some missing. This table holds 95,000 to 150,000 clones. The sequenced material came from PBMCs. The receptor source for this set is a man aged 30 to 39 in good health and CMV-seronegative.

The chain couples TRBV28 to TRBJ2-7; 10 bases are shared with TRBD1. J was trimmed by 6 bases and V by 3 bases; bases with no gene match: 5. Germline assignment: CDR1 MDHEN and CDR2 SYDVKM. This CDR3 comprises 14 residues. CDR3 DNA sequence: TGTGCCAGCAGTTTTCCGGACAGGGGGGCCGAGCAGTACTTC. Translation gives CASSFPDRGAEQYF.

DNA of the CDR3: TGTGCCAGCAGTTCTTTTACTTACCCCCTCGGAGACTATGGCTACACCTTC. Amino acids: CASSSFTYPLGDYGYTF. This rearrangement joins TRBV6-4 to TRBJ1-2; D remains ambiguous. Trimming cost V 5 bases and J 3 bases, with 22 bases left between them. The germline CDR1 and CDR2 sequences are MRHNA and SNTAGT. This CDR3 is 17 amino acids long.

This chain links TRBV11-2 with TRBJ2-7; D remains unclear. Deletions cut 4 bases from V and 6 bases from J, with 10 bases between. CDR1 is SGHAT and CDR2 is FQNNGV in the germline V gene. The CDR3 totals 12 residues. The CDR3 coding sequence is TGTGCCAGCAGCTCAACCTCCGGCGAGCAGTACTTC. Amino acid sequence: CASSSTSGEQYF.

The rearrangement joins TRBV2 to TRBJ2-3; D not certain. Germline V gene data show CDR1 as SNHLY and CDR2 as FYNNEI. The CDR3 sequence is 18 residues long. V was shortened by 10 bases and J by 2 bases, with 28 bases between the two germline ends. DNA for the CDR3: TGTGCCATTATCCCTCCCCGCACCCGGTTGCTAGTCACAGATACGCAGTATTTT. Residues: CAIIPPRTRLLVTDTQYF.